This T cell receptor beta chain originates from a study of neoadjuvant nivolumab and ipilimumab in lung cancer. Note on this clone: Its antigen is still unknown.

This CDR3 spans 15 amino acids. Unmatched junction bases numbered 6, after V lost 6 bases and J lost 4 bases. Germline CDR1 and CDR2: SGHNT and YYREEE (reference sequence). The method was immunoSEQ multiplex PCR; TCRdb's version includes in-frame clones alone and lacks a portion of them. The sample includes 25,000 to 35,000 clones, 90% seen only once; the top ten take roughly 5%. Overall study findings and caveats: Pretherapy blood TCR richness correlated positively with resected tumor richness.

The sample in question was peripheral blood, obtained after neoadjuvant nivolumab, alone or with ipilimumab, at or shortly before surgery. The chain links TRBV5-4 to TRBJ2-3, with TRBD2 matching over 12 bases. This clonotype was obtained from an adult with non-small cell lung cancer. The CDR3 DNA follows: TGTGCCAGCACCACAGGACTAGCGGGGTCAGATACGCAGTATTTT. Residues: CASTTGLAGSDTQYF.